The rows below give T cell receptor beta chains drawn from one sample of a study of CD8 T cells in Susac syndrome. TCRdb re-derived calls from the immunoSEQ multiplex PCR reads in MiXCR, one entry per CDR3 protein. This table holds tens of thousands of distinct CDR3 sequences, approximately 96% found once. Sequencing was done on a sample of CD8+ T cells from PBMCs. These receptors originate from a human donor with Susac syndrome. Each CDR3 is given with its conserved first and last residue. Fields, in order: J gene, V gene, clone size, D gene, CDR3 protein, CDR3 DNA. D genes are given only for firm matches. A clone size is listed for some rows: how often the clone was seen (once, few, many), or a class if it is expanded.

j_call: TRBJ1-1; v_call: TRBV11-2; clone_size: NA; d_call: NA; cdr3_aa: CASSLPGRQNTEAFF; cdr3_nt: TGTGCCAGCAGCTTACCCGGCCGACAGAACACTGAAGCTTTCTTT
j_call: TRBJ2-3; v_call: TRBV27; clone_size: NA; d_call: TRBD1; cdr3_aa: CASSPGTGGADTQYF; cdr3_nt: TGTGCCAGCAGTCCCGGGACAGGGGGCGCAGATACGCAGTATTTT
j_call: TRBJ1-3; v_call: TRBV6-2/TRBV6-3; clone_size: NA; d_call: NA; cdr3_aa: CASSYSHMREAGNTIYF; cdr3_nt: TGTGCCAGCAGTTACTCGCATATGAGGGAAGCTGGAAACACCATATATTTT
j_call: TRBJ2-6; v_call: TRBV20-1; clone_size: NA; d_call: TRBD1; cdr3_aa: CSARTPTGAFFSGANVLTF; cdr3_nt: TGCAGTGCTAGGACACCGACAGGGGCATTCTTCTCTGGGGCCAACGTCCTGACTTTC
j_call: TRBJ2-2; v_call: TRBV29-1; clone_size: once; d_call: NA; cdr3_aa: CSVRIEGLPGELFF; cdr3_nt: TGCAGCGTTCGTATTGAGGGACTCCCCGGGGAGCTGTTTTTT
j_call: TRBJ1-5; v_call: TRBV2; clone_size: NA; d_call: NA; cdr3_aa: CASSADEIPNQPQHF; cdr3_nt: TGTGCCAGCAGTGCGGATGAGATCCCAAATCAGCCCCAGCATTTT
j_call: TRBJ2-3; v_call: TRBV20-1; clone_size: NA; d_call: NA; cdr3_aa: CSARDFARTDTQYF; cdr3_nt: TGCAGTGCTAGAGATTTTGCGCGCACAGATACGCAGTATTTT
j_call: TRBJ1-5; v_call: TRBV28; clone_size: NA; d_call: NA; cdr3_aa: CASRPDTAQPQHF; cdr3_nt: TGTGCCAGCAGACCGGACACGGCTCAGCCCCAGCATTTT
j_call: TRBJ1-1; v_call: TRBV7-2; clone_size: NA; d_call: NA; cdr3_aa: CASSLGPGLTEAFF; cdr3_nt: TGTGCCAGCAGCTTAGGTCCGGGTCTCACTGAAGCTTTCTTT
j_call: TRBJ1-2; v_call: TRBV4-2; clone_size: NA; d_call: NA; cdr3_aa: CASSQDGAQYGYTF; cdr3_nt: TGTGCCAGCAGCCAAGATGGAGCGCAGTATGGCTACACCTTC
j_call: TRBJ2-7; v_call: TRBV19; clone_size: NA; d_call: NA; cdr3_aa: CASSQGRYEQYF; cdr3_nt: TGTGCCAGTAGTCAGGGTCGCTACGAGCAGTACTTC
j_call: TRBJ1-2; v_call: TRBV4-3; clone_size: once; d_call: NA; cdr3_aa: CASSQDDQGVYTF; cdr3_nt: TGCGCCAGCAGCCAAGACGACCAGGGCGTCTACACCTTC
j_call: TRBJ2-1; v_call: TRBV11-1; clone_size: NA; d_call: TRBD1; cdr3_aa: CASELSNGGRGYNEQFF; cdr3_nt: TGTGCCAGCGAGCTATCCAATGGGGGCAGGGGGTACAATGAGCAGTTCTTC
j_call: TRBJ1-1; v_call: TRBV29-1; clone_size: NA; d_call: TRBD1; cdr3_aa: CSVTRGRNTEAFF; cdr3_nt: TGCAGCGTAACCAGGGGGAGGAACACTGAAGCTTTCTTT
j_call: TRBJ2-3; v_call: TRBV30; clone_size: NA; d_call: NA; cdr3_aa: CAWSGGRDTQYF; cdr3_nt: TGTGCCTGGAGCGGGGGTCGGGATACGCAGTATTTT
j_call: TRBJ2-3; v_call: TRBV7-2; clone_size: NA; d_call: NA; cdr3_aa: CASSLSVDTDTQYF; cdr3_nt: TGTGCCAGCAGCTTATCCGTTGACACAGATACGCAGTATTTT
j_call: TRBJ2-1; v_call: TRBV30; clone_size: NA; d_call: NA; cdr3_aa: CAWSPLIEQFF; cdr3_nt: TGTGCCTGGAGCCCTCTAATTGAGCAGTTCTTC
j_call: TRBJ1-1; v_call: TRBV30; clone_size: NA; d_call: NA; cdr3_aa: CAWADVAPHTEAFF; cdr3_nt: TGTGCCTGGGCGGACGTAGCGCCTCACACTGAAGCTTTCTTT
j_call: TRBJ1-4; v_call: TRBV18; clone_size: NA; d_call: NA; cdr3_aa: CASSPSGVEDEKLFF; cdr3_nt: TGTGCCAGCTCACCCTCGGGGGTAGAGGATGAAAAACTGTTTTTT
j_call: TRBJ1-2; v_call: TRBV30; clone_size: NA; d_call: TRBD1; cdr3_aa: CAWSLGRTGENYGYTF; cdr3_nt: TGTGCCTGGAGTCTAGGCCGGACAGGAGAAAACTATGGCTACACCTTC
j_call: TRBJ1-2; v_call: TRBV5-1; clone_size: NA; d_call: TRBD1; cdr3_aa: CASSPTGGVPTYGYTF; cdr3_nt: TGCGCCAGCAGCCCCACAGGGGGAGTCCCCACTTATGGCTACACCTTC
j_call: TRBJ2-5; v_call: TRBV5-1; clone_size: NA; d_call: NA; cdr3_aa: CASSLVLQNQETQYF; cdr3_nt: TGCGCCAGCAGCTTGGTGCTACAGAACCAAGAGACCCAGTACTTC
j_call: TRBJ2-7; v_call: TRBV5-4; clone_size: NA; d_call: TRBD1; cdr3_aa: CASSPNRGRDEQYF; cdr3_nt: TGTGCCAGCAGCCCGAACAGGGGAAGGGACGAGCAGTACTTC
j_call: TRBJ2-3; v_call: TRBV11-2; clone_size: few; d_call: NA; cdr3_aa: CASSLGDPTDTQYF; cdr3_nt: TGTGCCAGCAGCTTAGGGGACCCGACAGATACGCAGTATTTT
j_call: TRBJ1-1; v_call: TRBV28; clone_size: NA; d_call: NA; cdr3_aa: CASSPSGTGDTEAFF; cdr3_nt: TGTGCCAGCAGTCCCTCCGGAACGGGGGACACTGAAGCTTTCTTT
j_call: TRBJ1-2; v_call: TRBV27; clone_size: NA; d_call: NA; cdr3_aa: CASSLEANYGYTF; cdr3_nt: TGTGCCAGCAGTCTCGAAGCTAACTATGGCTACACCTTC
j_call: TRBJ2-7; v_call: TRBV20-1; clone_size: NA; d_call: NA; cdr3_aa: CSALGQDYEQYF; cdr3_nt: TGCAGTGCTTTAGGGCAGGACTACGAGCAGTACTTC
j_call: TRBJ2-3; v_call: TRBV2; clone_size: NA; d_call: NA; cdr3_aa: CASSETRSTDTQYF; cdr3_nt: TGTGCCAGCAGTGAGACTAGAAGCACAGATACGCAGTATTTT
j_call: TRBJ2-1; v_call: TRBV3-1; clone_size: NA; d_call: TRBD1; cdr3_aa: CASGGTGVPNEQFF; cdr3_nt: TGTGCCAGCGGGGGGACAGGGGTGCCCAATGAGCAGTTCTTC
j_call: TRBJ2-7; v_call: TRBV9; clone_size: NA; d_call: NA; cdr3_aa: CASSVEGRGDEQYF; cdr3_nt: TGTGCCAGCAGCGTAGAGGGCAGGGGGGACGAGCAGTACTTC
j_call: TRBJ1-4; v_call: TRBV20-1; clone_size: NA; d_call: NA; cdr3_aa: CSARAIGEKLFF; cdr3_nt: TGCAGTGCTAGAGCAATCGGGGAAAAACTGTTTTTT
j_call: TRBJ2-3; v_call: TRBV20-1; clone_size: NA; d_call: TRBD2; cdr3_aa: CSADRLAGGRTDTQYF; cdr3_nt: TGCAGTGCTGATAGACTAGCGGGGGGTCGCACAGATACGCAGTATTTT
j_call: TRBJ1-1; v_call: TRBV30; clone_size: NA; d_call: NA; cdr3_aa: CAWSVLGWNTEAFF; cdr3_nt: TGTGCCTGGAGTGTATTGGGGTGGAACACTGAAGCTTTCTTT
j_call: TRBJ1-3; v_call: TRBV20-1; clone_size: NA; d_call: NA; cdr3_aa: CSAIGEGGTIYF; cdr3_nt: TGCAGTGCTATTGGGGAGGGCGGCACCATATATTTT
j_call: TRBJ2-3; v_call: TRBV5-4; clone_size: NA; d_call: NA; cdr3_aa: CASSLGGGASTDTQYF; cdr3_nt: TGTGCCAGCAGCTTGGGGGGTGGAGCTAGCACAGATACGCAGTATTTT
j_call: TRBJ2-3; v_call: TRBV19; clone_size: NA; d_call: NA; cdr3_aa: CASSVLSVDTQYF; cdr3_nt: TGTGCCAGTAGTGTTCTAAGCGTGGATACGCAGTATTTT
j_call: TRBJ1-2; v_call: TRBV30; clone_size: NA; d_call: NA; cdr3_aa: CAWTAGLNGYTF; cdr3_nt: TGTGCCTGGACGGCGGGCCTTAATGGCTACACCTTC
j_call: TRBJ1-1; v_call: TRBV29-1; clone_size: NA; d_call: NA; cdr3_aa: CSAETVDVGKGDTEAFF; cdr3_nt: TGCAGCGCTGAAACGGTAGACGTGGGCAAAGGGGACACTGAAGCTTTCTTT
j_call: TRBJ1-6; v_call: TRBV24-1; clone_size: NA; d_call: NA; cdr3_aa: CATSPGHGGSPLHF; cdr3_nt: TGTGCCACCTCCCCAGGCCACGGCGGTTCACCCCTCCACTTT
j_call: TRBJ1-1; v_call: TRBV28; clone_size: NA; d_call: NA; cdr3_aa: CASSRRRTEAFF; cdr3_nt: TGTGCCAGCAGCAGAAGGAGGACTGAAGCTTTCTTT
j_call: TRBJ1-2; v_call: TRBV3-1; clone_size: NA; d_call: NA; cdr3_aa: CASSQEGPRSNPAYGYTF; cdr3_nt: TGTGCCAGCAGCCAAGAGGGACCCCGCAGCAATCCGGCCTATGGCTACACCTTC
j_call: TRBJ2-2; v_call: TRBV3-1; clone_size: NA; d_call: NA; cdr3_aa: CASSQAFRNTGELFF; cdr3_nt: TGTGCCAGCAGCCAAGCGTTCAGGAACACCGGGGAGCTGTTTTTT
j_call: TRBJ1-1; v_call: TRBV6-2/TRBV6-3; clone_size: NA; d_call: TRBD1; cdr3_aa: CASSIWTGGARVTEAFF; cdr3_nt: TGTGCCAGCAGTATATGGACAGGGGGCGCGAGGGTGACTGAAGCTTTCTTT
j_call: TRBJ2-1; v_call: TRBV20-1; clone_size: once; d_call: NA; cdr3_aa: CSAKGWGSYNEQFF; cdr3_nt: TGCAGTGCTAAAGGGTGGGGCTCCTACAATGAGCAGTTCTTC
j_call: TRBJ1-1; v_call: TRBV5-4; clone_size: NA; d_call: NA; cdr3_aa: CASTSRVSSLNTEAFF; cdr3_nt: TGTGCCAGCACCAGCCGGGTGTCCAGCTTGAACACTGAAGCTTTCTTT